This T cell receptor beta chain was obtained from a study of shared clonotypes between healthy human individuals (dated by TCRdb to about 2020). Regarding the research as a whole: Three men and a couple of women, aged 18 to 49 years, made up the cohort. For each donor, CD4 naive and CD4 memory were each given three plates, CD8 naive was given two plates, and CD8 memory was given one plate. To estimate repertoire size and how much clonotype sharing occurs between individuals, the study deeply sequenced the blood TCR repertoires of five healthy adults. To increase sequencing depth and limit assay-specific biases, different laboratories used diverse techniques to prepare libraries and sequence TCR repertoires. Between about 0.94 and 8.9 billion PBMCs per donor were obtained by leukapheresis. What the study reported, not specific to this receptor: Based on pairwise subsampling, the degree of clonotype sharing among donors was expected to be affected by sequencing depth. Sampling was restricted to blood, and TCR repertoires in tissue are likely to differ from TCR repertoires in blood. Across four donors, around 5.4% of naive CD4, approximately 3.6% of naive CD8, 2% to 2.5% of memory CD4, and approximately 0.42% of memory CD8 clonotypes were shared. Incomplete sequencing was indicated by rarefaction of sorted-subset datasets, despite the large sequencing depth. Compared with non-shared clonotypes, the clonotypes found in all four sorted-subset donors had higher generation probabilities. Naive subsets generally had larger estimated clonotype richness than memory subsets. Because the study included only a small number of donors, the genetic and exposure-history diversity represented was limited.

Using the deep immunoSEQ assay, TCR CDR3 regions were amplified from genomic DNA by multiplex PCR. Extracted genomic DNA from each cell subset was distributed evenly across all wells of several immunoSEQ 96-well plates, and each plate was treated as a replicate. For sorted subsets, each replicate PCR was loaded with 200 ng genomic DNA, equivalent to roughly 30,000 T cell genomes. Purified libraries were measured with a Qubit 3.0 fluorometer, size-checked on a Bioanalyzer 2100, and measured again with the KAPA Library Quantification kit. Each immunoSEQ 96-well plate was sequenced on its own single-read 150-cycle Illumina NextSeq 550 flow cell. The source study handled its data this way. Because the immunoSEQ output held only junctional sequences and lacked quality scores, the filtering could not match the filtering applied to full-length reads. To assign V/J genes and CDR3, sequences were annotated using PyIR, a Python wrapper for IgBLAST v1.9, with IMGT germline references. Reads with weak V/J assignments (E-value above 1e-6), missing CDR3, stop codons, out-of-frame junctions, or ambiguous translated residues were removed. V3J clonotypes were defined by identical inferred V gene, J gene, and CDR3 amino acid sequence. The percentage overlap between two repertoires was calculated by dividing the number of shared unique clonotypes by the size of the smaller repertoire. RTK rarefaction, the Chao1 estimator, and Recon v2.1 estimates of unobserved clonotypes were used to assess repertoire richness. For all TCRbeta clonotypes obtained by the gDNA method from four donors, generation probabilities were computed with OLGA. The immuneACCESS repertoire file appears here via TCRdb, limited to in-frame rearrangements. These files lack a portion of the clones; in checked studies, under half of the deficit traces to unresolved V genes, and the cause of the others is not known. V and J calls and clone size come straight from that table; D and trimming were deduced from the DNA. This sample is represented by roughly 1,800,000 clones; about 94% of them were singletons. Of the sample, 0.95% to 1.5% falls within the top ten clones.

About this clone itself: It has no known antigen specificity. Base qualities are missing; no much larger clone stands one base away.

CD8 naive samples consisted of CD45RO-negative cells that were positively selected for CCR7, yielding a CD45RA+CCR7+ population without TemRA cells. The donors were healthy, HIV-negative adults with no recently reported acute infections or vaccinations. All donors were Caucasian adults living in Nashville, Tennessee, USA. Blood was collected by leukapheresis, and PBMCs were isolated by Ficoll-Histopaque density gradient centrifugation and then cryopreserved in liquid nitrogen vapor phase. Purity and quantity of every magnetically sorted T cell population were checked by analytical flow cytometry. From each sorted fraction, genomic DNA was isolated and quantified by UV absorbance on a Nanodrop 2000c. The TCR was taken from a man between 18 and 29 years old in good health. The sample taken for sequencing was naive CD8+ T cells sorted from blood. The cell subset or site label here, explained by the study, means: CD45RA+CCR7+.

The DNA is TGTGCCAGCAGCTCCCGGCGGGAGACCACCGGGGAGCTGTTTTTT. Translated, this gives CASSSRRETTGELFF. The sequence is built from TRBV7-9 and TRBJ2-2, and 7 junction bases match TRBD2. V and J are trimmed by 4 bases and 4 bases, and the gene matches miss 6 bases of the junction. The CDR3 spans 15 residues, from the cysteine through the phenylalanine. The entry retains the CDR3 DNA only, 45 bases that are in frame from base 1. From a lookup of the germline V gene (reference sequence), CDR1 and CDR2 are SEHNR and FQNEAQ.